One sample yielded the 3 T cell receptor beta chains listed below, sequenced in a study of T cell responses to AZD1222 COVID-19 vaccine. Method: immunoSEQ multiplex PCR; TCRdb's copy keeps in-frame clones and lacks some. The table includes 40,000 to 60,000 clones, more than 65% detected once. The sample here was peripheral blood, taken on day 0 of MenACWY control vaccination. These receptors were taken from an adult in good health.

The chain carries TRBV10-2 and TRBJ1-1; no firm D call. The V end lost 0 bases, the J end lost 7 bases, and 6 bases lay between the germline ends. Germline values: CDR1 WSHSY, CDR2 SAAADI. The CDR3 is 12 residues long. The DNA of the CDR3 is TGCGCCAGCAGTGAGTCCATGGGTGAAGCTTTCTTT. This encodes CASSESMGEAFF.

Only a few counts were recorded for this clone. The J gene is TRBJ1-3, the V gene TRBV7-6; D gene unclear. This CDR3 region has 14 residues. Between the trimmed V and J ends, which lost 2 bases and 4 bases, there was a span of 9 bases. Germline-derived CDR1 and CDR2 are SGHVS and FNYEAQ. This chain's CDR3 is CASSLISPGNTIYF. The DNA for the CDR3 is TGTGCCAGCAGCTTAATTTCGCCGGGAAACACCATATATTTT. Full variable domain (remainder filled in from reference TRBV7-6 and TRBJ1-3): GAGVSQSPRYKVTKRGQDVALRCDPISGHVSLYWYRQALGQGPEFLTYFNYEAQQDKSGLPNDRFSAERPEGSISTLTIQRTEQRDSAMYRCASSLISPGNTIYFGEGSWLTVV.

The chain carries TRBV24-1 and TRBJ2-3, with 8 bases fitting TRBD1. The CDR3 totals 15 residues. V shed 4 bases and J 2 bases; nucleotides not matched to a gene: 4. Germline lookup yields CDR1 KGHDR and CDR2 SFDVKD. The CDR3, as DNA: TGTGCCACCAGTGACGGGGACAGGTCCACAGATACGCAGTATTTT. Protein: CATSDGDRSTDTQYF.